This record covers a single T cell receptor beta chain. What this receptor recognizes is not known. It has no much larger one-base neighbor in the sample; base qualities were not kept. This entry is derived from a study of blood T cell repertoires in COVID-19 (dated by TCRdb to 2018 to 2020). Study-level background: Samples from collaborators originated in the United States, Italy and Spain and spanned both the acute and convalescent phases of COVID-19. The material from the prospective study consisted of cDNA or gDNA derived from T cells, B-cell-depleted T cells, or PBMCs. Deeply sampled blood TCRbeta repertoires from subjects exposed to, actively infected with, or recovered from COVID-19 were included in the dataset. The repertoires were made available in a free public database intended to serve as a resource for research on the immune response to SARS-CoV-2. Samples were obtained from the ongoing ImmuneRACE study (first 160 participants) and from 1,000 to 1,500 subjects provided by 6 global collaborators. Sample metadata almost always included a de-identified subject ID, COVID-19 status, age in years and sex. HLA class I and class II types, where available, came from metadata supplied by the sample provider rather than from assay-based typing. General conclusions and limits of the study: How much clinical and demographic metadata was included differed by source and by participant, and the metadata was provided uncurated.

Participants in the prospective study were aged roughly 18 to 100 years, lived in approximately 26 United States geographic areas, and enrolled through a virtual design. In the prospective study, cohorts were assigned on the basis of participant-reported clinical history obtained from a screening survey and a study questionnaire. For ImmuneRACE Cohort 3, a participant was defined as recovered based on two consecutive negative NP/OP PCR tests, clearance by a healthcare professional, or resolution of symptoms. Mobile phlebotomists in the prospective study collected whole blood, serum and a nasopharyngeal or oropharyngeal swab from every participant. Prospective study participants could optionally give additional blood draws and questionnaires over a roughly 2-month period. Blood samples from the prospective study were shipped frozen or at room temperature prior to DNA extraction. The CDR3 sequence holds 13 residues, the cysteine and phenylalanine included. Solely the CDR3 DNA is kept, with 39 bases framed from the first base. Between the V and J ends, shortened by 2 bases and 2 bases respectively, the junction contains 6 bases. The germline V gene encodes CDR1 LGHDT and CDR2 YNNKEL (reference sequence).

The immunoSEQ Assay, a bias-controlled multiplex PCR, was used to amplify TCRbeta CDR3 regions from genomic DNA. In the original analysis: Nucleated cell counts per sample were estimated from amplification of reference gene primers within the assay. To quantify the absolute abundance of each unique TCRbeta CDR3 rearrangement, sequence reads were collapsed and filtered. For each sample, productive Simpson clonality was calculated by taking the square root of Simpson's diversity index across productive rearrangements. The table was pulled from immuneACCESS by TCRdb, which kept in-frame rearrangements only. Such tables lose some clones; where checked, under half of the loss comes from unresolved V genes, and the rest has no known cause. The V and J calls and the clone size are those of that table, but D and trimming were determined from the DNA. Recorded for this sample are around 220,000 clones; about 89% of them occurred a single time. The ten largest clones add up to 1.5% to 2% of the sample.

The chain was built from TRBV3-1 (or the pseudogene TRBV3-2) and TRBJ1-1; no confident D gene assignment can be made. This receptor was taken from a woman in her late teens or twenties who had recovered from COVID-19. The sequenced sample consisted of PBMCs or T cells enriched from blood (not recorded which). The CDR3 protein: CASSQLSNTEAFF. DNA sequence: TGTGCCAGCAGCCAACTATCTAACACTGAAGCTTTCTTT.